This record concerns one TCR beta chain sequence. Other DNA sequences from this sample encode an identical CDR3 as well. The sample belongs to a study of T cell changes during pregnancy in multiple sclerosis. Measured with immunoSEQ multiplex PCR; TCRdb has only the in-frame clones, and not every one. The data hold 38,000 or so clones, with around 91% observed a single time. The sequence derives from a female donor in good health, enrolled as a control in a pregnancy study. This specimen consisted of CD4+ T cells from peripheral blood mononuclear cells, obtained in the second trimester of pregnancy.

For the CDR3, the DNA is TGCGCCAGCAGCCGGAGCGGGGGGGGCACAGATACGCAGTATTTT. Its translation is CASSRSGGGTDTQYF. The chain employs TRBV5-1 and TRBJ2-3, with 10 bases identical to TRBD2. V lost 4 bases, J lost 1 base, and 3 bases stayed unmatched. This CDR3 is built from 15 residues. Germline assignment: CDR1 SGHRS and CDR2 YFSETQ.